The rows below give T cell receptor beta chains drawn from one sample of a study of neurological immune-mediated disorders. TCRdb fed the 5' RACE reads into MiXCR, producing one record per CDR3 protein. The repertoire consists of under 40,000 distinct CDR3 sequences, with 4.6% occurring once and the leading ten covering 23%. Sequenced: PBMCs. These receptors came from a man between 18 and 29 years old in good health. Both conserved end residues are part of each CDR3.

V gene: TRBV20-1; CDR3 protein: CSARDPWGDRPTTDGYTF
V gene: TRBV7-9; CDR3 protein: CASSSQTVEAFF
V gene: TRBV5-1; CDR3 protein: CASSPLDRGSDEQYF
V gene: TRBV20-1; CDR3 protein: CSARVDVDYSGGAGYF
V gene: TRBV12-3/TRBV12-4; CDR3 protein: CASSLLRGEYEQYF
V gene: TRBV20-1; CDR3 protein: CSALTGTMTTGQFF
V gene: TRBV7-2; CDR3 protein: CASSLALEGTQYF
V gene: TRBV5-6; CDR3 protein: CASSLPGGTWGNTIYF
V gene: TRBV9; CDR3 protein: CASSVGGGGGYEQYF
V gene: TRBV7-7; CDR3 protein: CASSLGSGRYNEQFF
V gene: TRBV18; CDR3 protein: CASSPGTADQPQHF
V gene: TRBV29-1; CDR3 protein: CSASTSGGAADTQYF